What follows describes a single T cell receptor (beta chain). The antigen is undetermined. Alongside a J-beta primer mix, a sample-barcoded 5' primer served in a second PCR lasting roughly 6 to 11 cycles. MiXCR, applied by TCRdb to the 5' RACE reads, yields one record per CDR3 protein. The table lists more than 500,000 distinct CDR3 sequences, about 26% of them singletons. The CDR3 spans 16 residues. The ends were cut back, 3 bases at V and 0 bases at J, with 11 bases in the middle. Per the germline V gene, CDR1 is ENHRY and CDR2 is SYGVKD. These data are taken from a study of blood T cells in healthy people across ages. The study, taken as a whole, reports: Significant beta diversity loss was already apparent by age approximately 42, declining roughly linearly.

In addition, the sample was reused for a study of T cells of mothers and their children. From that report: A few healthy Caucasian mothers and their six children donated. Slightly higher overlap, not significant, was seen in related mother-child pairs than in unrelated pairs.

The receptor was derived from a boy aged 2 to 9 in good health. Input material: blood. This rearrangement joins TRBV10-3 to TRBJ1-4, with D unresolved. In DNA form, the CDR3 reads TGTGCCATCAGTGAAATTGTAGGTGCAACTAATGAAAAACTGTTTTTT. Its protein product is CAISEIVGATNEKLFF.